These 5 T cell receptor beta chains originate from one sample sequenced in a study of blood T cell repertoires in COVID-19. Method: immunoSEQ multiplex PCR; TCRdb's copy keeps in-frame clones and lacks some. The table lists about 38,000 clones, 80% to 90% of them singletons. The specimen was peripheral blood. The receptors derive from a man in his sixties with COVID-19, enrolled during active disease.

The sample holds one count of this clone. This chain uses TRBV27 with TRBJ2-5, with D possibly matching TRBD2 (7 bases). Germline values: CDR1 MNHEY, CDR2 SMNVEV (reference sequence). The CDR3 length is 17 residues. V dropped 0 bases and J dropped 5 bases, with 19 bases sitting between them. The CDR3 loop reads CASSLSGGLPRGETQYF. CDR3 coding DNA: TGTGCCAGCAGTTTATCGGGGGGGCTCCCGCGGGGGGAGACCCAGTACTTC.

The chain has TRBV28 and TRBJ1-2; no clear D. The germline V and J ends were trimmed by 3 bases and 2 bases, with 16 bases remaining between them. The CDR3 totals 16 residues. Germline V CDR1 and CDR2: MDHEN, SYDVKM. In nucleotides, the CDR3 is TGTGCCAGCAGTTTTCCGCCGGGAGGAGGGAACTATGGCTACACCTTC. Amino acids: CASSFPPGGGNYGYTF.

For this clone: Within the sample, other DNA sequences also encode this same CDR3. The rearrangement links TRBV30 to TRBJ2-1; D is unresolved. Germline V gene lookup returns CDR1 GTSNPN and CDR2 SVGIG (reference sequence). V dropped 2 bases and J dropped 7 bases, with 6 bases sitting between them. The CDR3 covers 11 residues. The CDR3 DNA is TGTGCCTGGAGTCTCGGGAATGAGCAGTTCTTC. This encodes CAWSLGNEQFF. The entire variable domain, with the rest obtained from reference TRBV30 and TRBJ2-1, is as follows: SQTIHQWPATLVQPVGSPLSLECTVEGTSNPNLYWYRQAAGRGLQLLFYSVGIGQISSEVPQNLSASRPQDRQFILSSKKLLLSDSGFYLCAWSLGNEQFFGPGTRLTVL.

This sequence joins TRBV28 and TRBJ1-5; D is undetermined. Germline V gene lookup returns CDR1 MDHEN and CDR2 SYDVKM. The CDR3 has 15 residues. V was clipped by 6 bases and J by 2 bases, with 14 bases between them. The CDR3 nucleotides read TGTGCCAGCAGCCTTCCCATGGAGGGCAATCAGCCCCAGCATTTT. It is translated as CASSLPMEGNQPQHF. The full variable domain, in which reference TRBV28 and TRBJ1-5 provide the parts outside the CDR3, is DVKVTQSSRYLVKRTGEKVFLECVQDMDHENMFWYRQDPGLGLRLIYFSYDVKMKEKGDIPEGYSVSREKKERFSLILESASTNQTSMYLCASSLPMEGNQPQHFGDGTRLSIL.

V usage is TRBV18 and J usage is TRBJ1-1; the D gene is possibly TRBD1 (5 bases). The germline gives CDR1 KGHSH, CDR2 LQKENI. The V end lost 4 bases, the J end lost 1 base, and 10 bases lay between the germline ends. This CDR3 is 14 amino acids long. CDR3 nucleotide sequence: TGTGCCAGCTCACTGACAGTTGAGAACACTGAAGCTTTCTTT. Protein sequence: CASSLTVENTEAFF.